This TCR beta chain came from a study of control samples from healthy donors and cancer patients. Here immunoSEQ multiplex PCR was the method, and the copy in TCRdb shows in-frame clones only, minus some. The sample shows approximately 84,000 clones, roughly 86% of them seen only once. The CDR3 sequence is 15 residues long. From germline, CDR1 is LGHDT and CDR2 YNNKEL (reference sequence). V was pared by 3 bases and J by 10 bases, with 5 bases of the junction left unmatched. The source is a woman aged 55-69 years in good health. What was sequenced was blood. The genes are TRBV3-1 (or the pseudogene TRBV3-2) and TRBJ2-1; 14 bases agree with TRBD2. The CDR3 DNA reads TGTGCCAGCAGCCAGGGACTAGCGGGAGCCCCGGAGCAGTTCTTC. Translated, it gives CASSQGLAGAPEQFF.